This T cell receptor beta chain emerged from a study of CD8 T cells in Susac syndrome. It was with random hexamers that about 0.45 to 1 ug RNA was reverse transcribed. TCRdb independently ran MiXCR on the immunoSEQ multiplex PCR reads; one entry per CDR3 protein. This table holds about 240,000 distinct CDR3 sequences, 90% to 97% found once. The CDR3 length is 15 residues. V was trimmed by 5 bases and J by 0 bases, leaving 11 bases between them. Germline loops: CDR1 LNHNV, CDR2 YYDKDF (reference sequence). V usage is TRBV15 and J usage is TRBJ1-3; unclear D gene. The receptor comes from a human donor with Susac syndrome. The sequencing sample was made of CD4+ T cells from PBMCs. The DNA of the CDR3 is TGTGCCACCAGCGGAGGATCTAACTCTGGAAACACCATATATTTT. It encodes CATSGGSNSGNTIYF.